This T cell receptor beta chain was profiled in a study of T cells in tuberculosis. Study overall: A South African cohort included IGRA-negative adolescents, latently infected IGRA-positive adolescents and adults with active tuberculosis.

About this clone: Antigen unknown.

Points from the study as a whole: Active tuberculosis TCR-alpha repertoires lay closer to GMM-specific TCRs than IGRA-negative controls, suggesting clonal expansion. Selection depended on which cryopreserved specimens were available.

Repertoires were generated with immunoSEQ multiplex PCR, while TCRdb's copy carries only in-frame clones and drops some. The table shows some 26,000 clones, with just over 90% occurring only once. V gave up 0 bases and J gave up 7 bases; unmatched junction bases: 15. Germline V gene lookup returns CDR1 SGHRS and CDR2 YFSETQ. The CDR3 loop spans 17 amino acids. Tuberculin skin test and IGRA determined adolescents' latent tuberculosis status at entry. The chain combines TRBV5-1 with TRBJ1-1, with 7 bases matching TRBD1. The TCR was taken from a donor between 10 and 29 years old with latent tuberculosis or without tuberculosis infection. Some clones in this sample may be carry-over from other donors' samples. The sample consisted of PBMCs. This CDR3 reads CASSLDDQGTAVDEAFF. The CDR3 DNA reads TGCGCCAGCAGCTTGGACGATCAAGGGACAGCCGTCGATGAAGCTTTCTTT.